Below, 12 T cell receptor beta chains from the same sample are listed, as sequenced in a study of blood T cell repertoires in COVID-19. Here immunoSEQ multiplex PCR was the method, and the copy in TCRdb shows in-frame clones only, minus some. The sample holds 150,000 to 200,000 clones, approximately 86% seen once. The sequencing input was peripheral blood. The receptors stem from a man aged 45-60 years with active or convalescent COVID-19.

The rearrangement links TRBV2 to TRBJ1-2; 7 bases fit TRBD1. Per the germline V gene, CDR1 is SNHLY and CDR2 is FYNNEI. This CDR3 spans 14 amino acids. J lost 8 bases, V lost 3 bases, and 9 bases had no gene match. CDR3 DNA: TGTGCCAGCAGTGAGGCCAGGGGGGAGGTCGGCTACACCTTC. It codes for CASSEARGEVGYTF.

The chain joins TRBV11-2 to TRBJ1-6; TRBD1 matches at 8 bases. V trimming: 4 bases; J trimming: 6 bases; junction bases outside the gene matches: 2. This CDR3 is built from 14 residues. Germline V gene data show CDR1 as SGHAT and CDR2 as FQNNGV. CDR3 sequence reads: CASSSGQGNSPLHF. CDR3 sequence (DNA): TGTGCCAGCAGCTCTGGACAGGGTAATTCACCCCTCCACTTT.

The rearrangement links TRBV25-1 to TRBJ1-2; TRBD1 agrees at 7 bases. Germline CDR1 is MGHDK and CDR2 is SYGVNS. This CDR3 is 14 amino acids long. The V gene end was trimmed by 4 bases and the J gene end by 6 bases; junction bases not matched to a gene: 8. Here the CDR3 DNA reads TGTGCCAGCAGTGGCCTAGGGACAGTTAATGGCTACACCTTC. It codes for CASSGLGTVNGYTF.

The chain recombines TRBV5-5 with TRBJ2-7, with D perhaps TRBD2 (5 bases). This CDR3 is 14 amino acids long. Germline V CDR1 and CDR2: SGHKS, YYEKEE (reference sequence). The V end lost 0 bases, the J end lost 3 bases, and 10 bases lay between the germline ends. The CDR3 loop reads CASSLVTEGYEQYF. The CDR3 bases are TGTGCCAGCAGCTTGGTAACTGAGGGCTACGAGCAGTACTTC.

The CDR3 DNA is TGTGCCAGCAGTTTAGATCTAGCGCCCTACAATGAGCAGTTCTTC. Protein: CASSLDLAPYNEQFF. This sequence joins TRBV28 and TRBJ2-1; D perhaps matches TRBD2 (6 bases). CDR3 length equals 15 residues. V was shortened by 2 bases and J by 2 bases, with 10 bases between the two germline ends. Germline V gene sequence: CDR1 MDHEN, CDR2 SYDVKM.

The CDR3 spells CASSPLASIYEQYF. Written as DNA, the CDR3 is TGTGCCAGCAGCCCTCTAGCGAGCATTTACGAGCAGTACTTC. The V and J genes are TRBV11-2 and TRBJ2-7, with D tentatively TRBD2 (6 bases). CDR1 SGHAT and CDR2 FQNNGV come from the germline V gene. V lost 5 bases and J lost 4, with 15 bases in between. This CDR3 is 14 amino acids long. Drawing the rest from reference TRBV11-2 and TRBJ2-7, the complete variable domain is EAGVAQSPRYKIIEKRQSVAFWCNPISGHATLYWYQQILGQGPKLLIQFQNNGVVDDSQLPKDRFSAERLKGVDSTLKIQPAKLEDSAVYLCASSPLASIYEQYFGPGTRLTVT.

The chain has TRBV28 and TRBJ2-1, with a tentative D call TRBD1 (6 bases). CDR3 length equals 16 residues. CDR1 and CDR2 from the germline V gene are MDHEN and SYDVKM. V lost 6 bases, J lost 2 bases, and 17 bases lay in between. The CDR3 nucleotides are TGTGCCAGCAGCTCTTTACAGGGAAACACCTACAATGAGCAGTTCTTC. This sequence encodes CASSSLQGNTYNEQFF.

The rearrangement joins TRBV4-1 to TRBJ1-3; 8 bases are shared with TRBD1. The J segment lost 3 bases and the V segment lost 2 bases, leaving 9 bases of the junction unmatched. The CDR3 consists of 17 residues. The germline V gene encodes CDR1 MGHRA and CDR2 YSYEKL. CDR3 sequence (DNA): TGCGCCAGCAGCCAATACCCTACAGGGGGAGGTGGAAACACCATATATTTT. Its translation: CASSQYPTGGGGNTIYF.

The rearrangement joins TRBV28 to TRBJ1-5; D perhaps matches TRBD1 (6 bases). Germline values: CDR1 MDHEN, CDR2 SYDVKM. This CDR3 has 16 residues. Trimming took 1 base from V and 0 from J, leaving 10 bases between them. The CDR3 region has the DNA TGTGCCAGCAGTTTATACAGGGAGCTTAGCAATCAGCCCCAGCATTTT. Translated, it gives CASSLYRELSNQPQHF.

This chain uses TRBV5-1 with TRBJ2-5, with 15 nucleotides matching TRBD2. With V trimmed by 4 bases and J by 3 bases, 10 bases remained unmatched. From germline, CDR1 is SGHRS and CDR2 YFSETQ. The CDR3 totals 18 residues. In nucleotides, the CDR3 is TGCGCCAGCAGCCCCGGGACTAGCGGGAGGATGCGCGAAGAGACCCAGTACTTC. This encodes CASSPGTSGRMREETQYF. Using reference TRBV5-1 and TRBJ2-5 for the parts outside the CDR3, the full variable domain is KAGVTQTPRYLIKTRGQQVTLSCSPISGHRSVSWYQQTPGQGLQFLFEYFSETQRNKGNFPGRFSGRQFSNSRSEMNVSTLELGDSALYLCASSPGTSGRMREETQYFGPGTRLLVL.

V gene TRBV6-1 combines with J gene TRBJ2-2; no clear D gene. The CDR3 loop spans 15 amino acids. Trimming pared 2 bases from V and 5 bases from J, leaving 12 bases between. Germline V gives CDR1 MNHNS, CDR2 SASEGT. CDR3 loop: CASSESVQVTGELFF. The DNA for the CDR3 is TGTGCCAGCAGTGAATCTGTGCAGGTGACCGGGGAGCTGTTTTTT.

The CDR3 region has the DNA TGTGCCAGCAGCTTCTTTCAAGGGGACATTCAGTACTTC. Its protein is CASSFFQGDIQYF. The chain has TRBV7-3 and TRBJ2-4, with a tentative D call TRBD1 (5 bases). The CDR3 has 13 residues. Germline V CDR1 and CDR2: SGHTA, FQGTGA. V gave up 3 bases and J gave up 8 bases, with 11 bases separating them.